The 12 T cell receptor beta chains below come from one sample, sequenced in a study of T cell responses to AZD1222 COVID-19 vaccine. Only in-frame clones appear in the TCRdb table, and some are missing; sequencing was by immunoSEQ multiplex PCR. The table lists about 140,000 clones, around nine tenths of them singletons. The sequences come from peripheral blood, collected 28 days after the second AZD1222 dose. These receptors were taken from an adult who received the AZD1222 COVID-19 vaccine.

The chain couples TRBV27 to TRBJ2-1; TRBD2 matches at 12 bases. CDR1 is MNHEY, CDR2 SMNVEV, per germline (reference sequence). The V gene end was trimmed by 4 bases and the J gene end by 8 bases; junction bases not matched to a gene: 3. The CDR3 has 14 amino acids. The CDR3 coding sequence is TGTGCCAGCAGTTGGACTAGCGGGATTTATGAGCAGTTCTTC. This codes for CASSWTSGIYEQFF.

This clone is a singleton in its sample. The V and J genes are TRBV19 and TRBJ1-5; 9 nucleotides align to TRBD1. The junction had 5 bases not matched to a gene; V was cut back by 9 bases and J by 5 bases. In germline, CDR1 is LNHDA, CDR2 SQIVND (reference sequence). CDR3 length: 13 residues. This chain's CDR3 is CASRRDRDQPQHF. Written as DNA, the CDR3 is TGTGCCAGCCGCCGGGACAGGGATCAGCCCCAGCATTTT.

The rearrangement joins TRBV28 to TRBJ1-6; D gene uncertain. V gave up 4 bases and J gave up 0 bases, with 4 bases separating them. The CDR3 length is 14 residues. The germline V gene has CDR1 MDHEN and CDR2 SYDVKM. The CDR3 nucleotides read TGTGCCAGCAGTTACAGCTCCTATAATTCACCCCTCCACTTT. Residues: CASSYSSYNSPLHF.

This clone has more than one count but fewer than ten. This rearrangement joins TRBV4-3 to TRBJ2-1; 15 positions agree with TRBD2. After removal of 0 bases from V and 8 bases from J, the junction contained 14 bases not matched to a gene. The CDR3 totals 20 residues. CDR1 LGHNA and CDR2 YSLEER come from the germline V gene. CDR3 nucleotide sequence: TGCGCCAGCAGCCAAGATTCAGGACTAGCGGGAGGGCCGCCCGGGGATGAGCAGTTCTTC. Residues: CASSQDSGLAGGPPGDEQFF.

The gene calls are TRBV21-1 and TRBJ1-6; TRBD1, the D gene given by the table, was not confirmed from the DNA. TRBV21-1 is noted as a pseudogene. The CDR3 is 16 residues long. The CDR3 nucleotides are TGTGCCAGCCCGGGTGAGGTTAGGGGCCATAATTCACCCCTCCACTTT. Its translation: CASPGEVRGHNSPLHF.

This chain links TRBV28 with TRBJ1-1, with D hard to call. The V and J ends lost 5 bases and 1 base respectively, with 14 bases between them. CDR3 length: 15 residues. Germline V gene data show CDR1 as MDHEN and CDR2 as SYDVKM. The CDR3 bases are TGTGCCAGCAGTGCACCGGTCGCCGGGAACACTGAAGCTTTCTTT. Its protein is CASSAPVAGNTEAFF. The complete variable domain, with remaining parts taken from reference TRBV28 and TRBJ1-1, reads DVKVTQSSRYLVKRTGEKVFLECVQDMDHENMFWYRQDPGLGLRLIYFSYDVKMKEKGDIPEGYSVSREKKERFSLILESASTNQTSMYLCASSAPVAGNTEAFFGQGTRLTVV.

CDR3 DNA: TGTGCCAGCAGCTACCTAGCGGATCAAGAGACCCAGTACTTC. Translating gives CASSYLADQETQYF. The V gene is TRBV4-2, the J gene TRBJ2-5; 7 bases fit TRBD2. The V and J ends lost 5 bases and 2 bases, in that order; junction bases with no gene match: 5. CDR3 length: 14 amino acids. CDR1 LGHNA and CDR2 YNFKEQ come from the germline V gene.

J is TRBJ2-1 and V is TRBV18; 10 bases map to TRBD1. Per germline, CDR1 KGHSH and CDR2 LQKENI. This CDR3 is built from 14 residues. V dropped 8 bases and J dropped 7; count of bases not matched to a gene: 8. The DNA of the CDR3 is TGTGCCAGCGCCGGGACAGGGGTAGGAAATGAGCAGTTCTTC. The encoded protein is CASAGTGVGNEQFF.

Here the CDR3 DNA reads TGTGCCAGCAGTGGACAGGGCTACACTGAAGCTTTCTTT. Translating it yields CASSGQGYTEAFF. This chain joins TRBV12-3 or TRBV12-4 and TRBJ1-1, with TRBD1 identical over 8 bases. The CDR3 has 13 amino acids. Unmatched junction bases numbered 2, after V lost 5 bases and J lost 3 bases.

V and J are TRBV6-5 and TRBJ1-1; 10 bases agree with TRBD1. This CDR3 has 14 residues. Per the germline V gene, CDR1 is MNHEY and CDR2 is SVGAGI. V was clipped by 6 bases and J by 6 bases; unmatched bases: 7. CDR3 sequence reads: CASSLTGGAPEAFF. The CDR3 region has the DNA TGTGCCAGCAGCCTGACAGGGGGCGCCCCTGAAGCTTTCTTT.

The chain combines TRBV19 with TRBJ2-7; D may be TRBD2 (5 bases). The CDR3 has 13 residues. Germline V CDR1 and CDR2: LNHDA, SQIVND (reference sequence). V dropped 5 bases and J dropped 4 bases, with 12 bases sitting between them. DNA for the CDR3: TGTGCCAGTAGTCCCGGCAGCGGTTACGAGCAGTACTTC. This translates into CASSPGSGYEQYF.

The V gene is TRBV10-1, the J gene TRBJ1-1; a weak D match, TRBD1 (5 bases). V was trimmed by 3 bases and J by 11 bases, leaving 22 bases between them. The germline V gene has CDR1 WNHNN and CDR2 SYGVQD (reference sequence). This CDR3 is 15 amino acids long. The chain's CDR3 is CASSDPAGHNLRAFF. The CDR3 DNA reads TGCGCCAGCAGTGATCCAGCGGGGCATAACCTGAGGGCTTTCTTT.